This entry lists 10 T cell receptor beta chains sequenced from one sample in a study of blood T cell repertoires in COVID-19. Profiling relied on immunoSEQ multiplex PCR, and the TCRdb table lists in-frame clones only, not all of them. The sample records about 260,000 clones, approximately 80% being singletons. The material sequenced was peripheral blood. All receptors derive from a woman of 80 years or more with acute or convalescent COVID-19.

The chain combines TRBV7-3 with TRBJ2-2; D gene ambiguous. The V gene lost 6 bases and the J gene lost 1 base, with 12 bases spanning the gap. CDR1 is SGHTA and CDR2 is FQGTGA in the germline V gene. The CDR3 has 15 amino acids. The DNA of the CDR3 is TGTGCCAGCAGACCCGGTCGAGAGAACACCGGGGAGCTGTTTTTT. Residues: CASRPGRENTGELFF.

The CDR3 DNA reads as TGTGCCAGCAGTACGGGCGGGGGAGACTCCTACGAGCAGTACTTC. This sequence encodes CASSTGGGDSYEQYF. The chain couples TRBV6-2 or TRBV6-3 to TRBJ2-7; TRBD2 matches 7 bases. CDR1 is MNHEY, CDR2 SVGEGT, per germline. After removal of 5 bases from V and 0 bases from J, the junction contained 7 bases not matched to a gene. The CDR3 runs 15 residues.

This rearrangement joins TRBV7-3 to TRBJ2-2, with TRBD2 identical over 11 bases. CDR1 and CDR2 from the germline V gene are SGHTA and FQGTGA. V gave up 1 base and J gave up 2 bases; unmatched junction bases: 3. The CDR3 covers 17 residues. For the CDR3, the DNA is TGTGCCAGCAGCTTAAGTCTAGCGGGAGGTAACACCGGGGAGCTGTTTTTT. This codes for CASSLSLAGGNTGELFF.

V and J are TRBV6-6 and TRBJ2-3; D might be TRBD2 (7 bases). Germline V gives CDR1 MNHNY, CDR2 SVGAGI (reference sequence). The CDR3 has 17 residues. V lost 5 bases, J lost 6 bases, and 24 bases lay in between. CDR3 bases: TGTGCCAGCAGTCGCCCACGGGGGGCCGGGACGAAGGATACGCAGTATTTT. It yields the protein CASSRPRGAGTKDTQYF.

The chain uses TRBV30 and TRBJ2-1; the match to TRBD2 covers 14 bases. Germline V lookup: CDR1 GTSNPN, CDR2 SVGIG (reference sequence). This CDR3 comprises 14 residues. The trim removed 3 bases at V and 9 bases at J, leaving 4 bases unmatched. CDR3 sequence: CAWRTSGRVGEQFF. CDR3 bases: TGTGCCTGGAGGACTAGCGGGAGGGTGGGTGAGCAGTTCTTC.

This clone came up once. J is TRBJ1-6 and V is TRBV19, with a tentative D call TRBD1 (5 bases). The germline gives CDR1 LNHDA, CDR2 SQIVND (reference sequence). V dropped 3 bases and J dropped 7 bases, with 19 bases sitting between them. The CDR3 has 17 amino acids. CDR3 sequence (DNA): TGTGCCAGTAGTATCGTTAATAGGGGCCGGAAGAATTCACCCCTCCACTTT. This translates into CASSIVNRGRKNSPLHF. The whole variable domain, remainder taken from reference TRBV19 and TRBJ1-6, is DGGITQSPKYLFRKEGQNVTLSCEQNLNHDAMYWYRQDPGQGLRLIYYSQIVNDFQKGDIAEGYSVSREKKESFPLTVTSAQKNPTAFYLCASSIVNRGRKNSPLHFGNGTRLTVT.

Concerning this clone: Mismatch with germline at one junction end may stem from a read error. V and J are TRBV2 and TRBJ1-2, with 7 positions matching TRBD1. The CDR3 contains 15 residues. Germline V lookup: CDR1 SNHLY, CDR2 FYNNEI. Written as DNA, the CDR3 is TGTGCCAGCAGCGAAGGGGCAGGGGGACCCTATGGCTACACCTTC. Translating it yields CASSEGAGGPYGYTF.

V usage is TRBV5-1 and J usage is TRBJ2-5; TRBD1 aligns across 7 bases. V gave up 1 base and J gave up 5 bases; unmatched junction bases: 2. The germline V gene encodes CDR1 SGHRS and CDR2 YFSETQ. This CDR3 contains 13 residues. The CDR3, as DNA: TGCGCCAGCAGCTTGCAACAGGGGGAGACCCAGTACTTC. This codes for CASSLQQGETQYF.

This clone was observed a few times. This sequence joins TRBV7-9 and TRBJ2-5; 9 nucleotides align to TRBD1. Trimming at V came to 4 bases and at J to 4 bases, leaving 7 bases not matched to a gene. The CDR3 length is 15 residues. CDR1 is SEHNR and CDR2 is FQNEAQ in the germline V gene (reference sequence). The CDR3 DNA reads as TGTGCCAGCAGCTCCTTGGGACAGGGAGGAGAGACCCAGTACTTC. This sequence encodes CASSSLGQGGETQYF.

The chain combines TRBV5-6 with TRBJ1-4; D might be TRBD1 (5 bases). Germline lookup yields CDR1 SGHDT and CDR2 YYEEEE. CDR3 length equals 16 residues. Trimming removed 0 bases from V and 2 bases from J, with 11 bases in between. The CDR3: CASSLGQPGTNEKLFF. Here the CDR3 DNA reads TGTGCCAGCAGCTTGGGGCAACCAGGGACTAATGAAAAACTGTTTTTT.